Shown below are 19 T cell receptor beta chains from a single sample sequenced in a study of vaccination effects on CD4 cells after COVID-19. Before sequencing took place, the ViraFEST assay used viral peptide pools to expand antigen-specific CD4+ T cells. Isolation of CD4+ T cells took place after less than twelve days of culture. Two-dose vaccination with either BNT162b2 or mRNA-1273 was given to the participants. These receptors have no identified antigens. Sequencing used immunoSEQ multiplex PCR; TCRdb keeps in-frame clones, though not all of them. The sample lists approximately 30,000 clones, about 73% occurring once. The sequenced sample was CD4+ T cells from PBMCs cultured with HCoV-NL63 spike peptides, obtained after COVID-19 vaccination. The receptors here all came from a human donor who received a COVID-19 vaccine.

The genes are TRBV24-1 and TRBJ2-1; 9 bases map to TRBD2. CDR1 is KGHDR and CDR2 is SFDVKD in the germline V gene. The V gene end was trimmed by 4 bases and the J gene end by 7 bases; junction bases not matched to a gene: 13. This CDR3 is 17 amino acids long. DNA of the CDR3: TGTGCCACCAGTGAGGGGGGGTTAGCGGGAGTAACGAATGAGCAGTTCTTC. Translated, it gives CATSEGGLAGVTNEQFF.

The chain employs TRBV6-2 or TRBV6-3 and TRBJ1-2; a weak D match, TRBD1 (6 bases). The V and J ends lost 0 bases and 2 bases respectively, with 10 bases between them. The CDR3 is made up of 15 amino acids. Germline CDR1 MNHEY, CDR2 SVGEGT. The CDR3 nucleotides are TGTGCCAGCAGTTACTCTGACAGGAAGAACTATGGCTACACCTTC. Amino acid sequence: CASSYSDRKNYGYTF.

The CDR3 is CASSQTGYTEAFF. CDR3 nucleotide sequence: TGTGCCAGCAGTCAGACAGGTTACACTGAAGCTTTCTTT. The gene calls are TRBV3-1 (or the pseudogene TRBV3-2) and TRBJ1-1; D is perhaps TRBD1 (6 bases). Per the germline V gene, CDR1 is LGHDT and CDR2 is YNNKEL (reference sequence). Trimming shortened V by 6 bases and J by 3 bases, and 11 bases separated the two germline ends. CDR3 size: 13 residues.

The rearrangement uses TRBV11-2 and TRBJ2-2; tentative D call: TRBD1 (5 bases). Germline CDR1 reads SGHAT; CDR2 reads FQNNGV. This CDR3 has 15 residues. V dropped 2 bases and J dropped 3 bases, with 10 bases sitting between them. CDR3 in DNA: TGTGCCAGCAGCTTAATTCAGGGATACACCGGGGAGCTGTTTTTT. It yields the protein CASSLIQGYTGELFF.

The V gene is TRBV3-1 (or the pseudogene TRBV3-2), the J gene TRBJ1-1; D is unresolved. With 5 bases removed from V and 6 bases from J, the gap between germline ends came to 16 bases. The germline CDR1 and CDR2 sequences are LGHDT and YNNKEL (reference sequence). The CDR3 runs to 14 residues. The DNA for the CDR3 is TGTGCCAGCAGCTCCCACGGGGTGGACGCTGAAGCTTTCTTT. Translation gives CASSSHGVDAEAFF.

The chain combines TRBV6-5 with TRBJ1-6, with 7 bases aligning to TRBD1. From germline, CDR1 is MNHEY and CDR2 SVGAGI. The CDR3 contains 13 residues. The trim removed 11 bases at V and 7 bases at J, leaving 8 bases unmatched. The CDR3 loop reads CAGGDSRNSPLHF. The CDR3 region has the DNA TGTGCCGGGGGGGACAGCCGAAATTCACCCCTCCACTTT.

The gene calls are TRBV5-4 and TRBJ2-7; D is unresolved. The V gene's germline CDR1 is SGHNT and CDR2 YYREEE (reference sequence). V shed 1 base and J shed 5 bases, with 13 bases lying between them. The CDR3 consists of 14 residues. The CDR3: CASSLSRAVDEQYF. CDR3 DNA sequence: TGTGCCAGCAGCTTGTCAAGGGCAGTAGACGAGCAGTACTTC.

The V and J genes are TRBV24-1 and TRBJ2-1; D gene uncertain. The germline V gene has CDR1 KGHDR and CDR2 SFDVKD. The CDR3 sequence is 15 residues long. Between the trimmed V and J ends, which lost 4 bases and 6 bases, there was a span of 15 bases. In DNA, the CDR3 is TGTGCCACCAGTGACGCCGGGCCGTTTAGCAATGAGCAGTTCTTC. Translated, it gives CATSDAGPFSNEQFF.

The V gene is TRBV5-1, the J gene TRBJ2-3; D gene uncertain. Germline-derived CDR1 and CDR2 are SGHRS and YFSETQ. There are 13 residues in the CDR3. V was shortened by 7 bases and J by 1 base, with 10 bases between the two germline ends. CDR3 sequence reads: CASSRWGTDTQYF. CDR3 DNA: TGCGCCAGCTCAAGGTGGGGCACAGATACGCAGTATTTT.

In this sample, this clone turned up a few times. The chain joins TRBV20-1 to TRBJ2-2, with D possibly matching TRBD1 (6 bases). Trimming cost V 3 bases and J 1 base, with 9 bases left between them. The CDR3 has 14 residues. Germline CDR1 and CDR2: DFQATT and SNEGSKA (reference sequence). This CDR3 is CSASMGQNTGELFF. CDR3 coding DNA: TGCAGTGCTAGTATGGGACAGAACACCGGGGAGCTGTTTTTT.

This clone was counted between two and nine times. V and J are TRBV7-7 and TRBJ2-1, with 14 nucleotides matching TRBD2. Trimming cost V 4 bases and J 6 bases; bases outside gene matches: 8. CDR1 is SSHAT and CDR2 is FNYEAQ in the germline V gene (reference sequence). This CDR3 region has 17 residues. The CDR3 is CASSSGRLAGGPNEQFF. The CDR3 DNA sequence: TGTGCCAGCAGCTCGGGAAGACTAGCGGGAGGGCCCAATGAGCAGTTCTTC.

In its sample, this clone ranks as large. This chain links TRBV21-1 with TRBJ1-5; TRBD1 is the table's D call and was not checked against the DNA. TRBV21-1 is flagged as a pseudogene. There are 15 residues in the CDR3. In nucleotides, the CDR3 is TGTGCCAGCAGCAATTGGTCCAGGGAACTTCAGCCCCAGCATTTT. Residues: CASSNWSRELQPQHF.

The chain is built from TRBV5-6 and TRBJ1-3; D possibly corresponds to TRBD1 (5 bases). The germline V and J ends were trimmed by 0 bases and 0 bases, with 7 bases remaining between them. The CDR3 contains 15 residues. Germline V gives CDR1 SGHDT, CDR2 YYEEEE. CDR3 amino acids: CASSLDRSSGNTIYF. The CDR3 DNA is TGTGCCAGCAGCTTGGACAGGAGCTCTGGAAACACCATATATTTT.

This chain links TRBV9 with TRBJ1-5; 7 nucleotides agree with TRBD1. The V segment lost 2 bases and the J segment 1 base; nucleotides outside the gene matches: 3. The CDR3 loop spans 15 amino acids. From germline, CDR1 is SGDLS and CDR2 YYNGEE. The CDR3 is CASSVGTVSNQPQHF. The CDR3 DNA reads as TGTGCCAGCAGCGTTGGGACAGTAAGCAATCAGCCCCAGCATTTT.

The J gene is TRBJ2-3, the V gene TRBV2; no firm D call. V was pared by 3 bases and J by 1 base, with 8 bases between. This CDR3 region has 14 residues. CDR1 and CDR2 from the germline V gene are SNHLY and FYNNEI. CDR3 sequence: CASSDPPRTDTQYF. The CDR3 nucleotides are TGTGCCAGCAGTGATCCCCCCCGCACAGATACGCAGTATTTT.

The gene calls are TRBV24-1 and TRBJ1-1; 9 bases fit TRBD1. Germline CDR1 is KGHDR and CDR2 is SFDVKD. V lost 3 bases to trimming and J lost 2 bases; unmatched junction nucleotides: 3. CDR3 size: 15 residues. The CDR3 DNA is TGTGCCACCAGTGATCGGACAGGGGACAACACTGAAGCTTTCTTT. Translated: CATSDRTGDNTEAFF.

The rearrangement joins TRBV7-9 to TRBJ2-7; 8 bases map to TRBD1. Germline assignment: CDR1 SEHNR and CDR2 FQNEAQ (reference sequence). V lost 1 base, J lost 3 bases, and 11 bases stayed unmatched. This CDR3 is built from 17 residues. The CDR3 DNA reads TGTGCCAGCAGCTTAGGAGGCGCGGGGACAGGTAGCTACGAGCAGTACTTC. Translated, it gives CASSLGGAGTGSYEQYF.

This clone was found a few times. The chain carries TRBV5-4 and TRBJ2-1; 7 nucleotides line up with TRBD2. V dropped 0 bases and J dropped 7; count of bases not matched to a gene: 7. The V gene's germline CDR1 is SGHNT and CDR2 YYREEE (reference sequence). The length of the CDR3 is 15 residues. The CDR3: CASSLAGGRGNEQFF. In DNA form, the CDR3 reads TGTGCCAGCAGCTTGGCCGGCGGGAGAGGGAATGAGCAGTTCTTC. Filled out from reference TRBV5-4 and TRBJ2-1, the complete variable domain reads ETGVTQSPTHLIKTRGQQVTLRCSSQSGHNTVSWYQQALGQGPQFIFQYYREEENGRGNFPPRFSGLQFPNYSSELNVNALELDDSALYLCASSLAGGRGNEQFFGPGTRLTVL.

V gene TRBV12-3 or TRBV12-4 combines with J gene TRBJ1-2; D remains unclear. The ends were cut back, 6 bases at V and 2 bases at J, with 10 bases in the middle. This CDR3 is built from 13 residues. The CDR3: CASSREGNYGYTF. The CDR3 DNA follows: TGTGCCAGCAGCCGGGAAGGAAACTATGGCTACACCTTC.